This passage covers 18 T cell receptor delta chains from one sample sequenced in a study of gamma-delta T cells after stem cell transplantation. TCRdb re-identified clones in the RT-PCR reads via CATT. The sample records over 2,500 delta-chain clones, roughly 2.8% being singletons. The sample consisted of gamma-delta T cells. The receptors were gathered from a human donor. It is not recorded whose cells these are; they may come from a transplant donor.

By frequency in the sample, this clone is large. The chain recombines TRDV2 with TRDJ1, with 12 bases lining up with TRDD3. The CDR3 spans 17 residues. Germline-derived CDR1 and CDR2 are GEAIGNYY and EKD. V shed 0 bases, J shed 9 bases, and the junction held 13 bases outside the gene matches. CDR3 sequence reads: CACDTVQVSWGIRELIF. The CDR3, as DNA: TGTGCCTGTGACACCGTTCAGGTTTCCTGGGGGATACGAGAACTCATCTTT.

Relative to its sample, this clone is medium-sized (0.01 to 0.1%). This chain uses TRDV2 with TRDJ1; 13 nucleotides agree with TRDD3. Germline values: CDR1 GEAIGNYY, CDR2 EKD. The CDR3 is 23 amino acids. V shed 0 bases, J shed 0 bases, and the junction held 21 bases outside the gene matches. The CDR3 here is CACDTPFSLGDTISSLDTDKLIF. CDR3 in DNA: TGTGCCTGTGACACCCCCTTTTCACTGGGGGATACGATATCCTCATTGGACACCGATAAACTCATCTTT.

This clone was recorded only once. This rearrangement joins TRDV2 to TRDJ3; 8 positions match TRDD3. The CDR3 covers 18 residues. Per the germline V gene, CDR1 is GEAIGNYY and CDR2 is EKD. V dropped 0 bases and J dropped 0; count of bases not matched to a gene: 3. The CDR3: CACDTVLGASWDTRQMFF. For the CDR3, the DNA is TGTGCCTGTGACACCGTACTGGGGGCCTCCTGGGACACCCGACAGATGTTTTTC.

This clone was detected only a few times. The TCRdb record carries a much larger clone's protein, which differs from this DNA's translation at residue 3; a read error is the likely cause, and the protein listed here is the DNA translation. The chain uses TRDV2 and TRDJ1; 13 bases align to TRDD3. Germline V gene lookup returns CDR1 GEAIGNYY and CDR2 EKD. There are 20 residues in the CDR3. The CDR3 here is CAYDTLNWGIRGAVTDKLIF. For the CDR3, the DNA is TGTGCCTATGACACCTTAAACTGGGGGATACGCGGTGCGGTGACCGATAAACTCATCTTT.

This clone was picked up a small number of times. Only one base separates this from a far larger clonotype, so it likely reflects a read error. The same CDR3 is also encoded by other DNA sequences in this sample. V and J are TRDV2 and TRDJ3; 7 positions match TRDD3. Germline-derived CDR1 and CDR2 are GEAIGNYY and EKD. Germline trimming cut 7 bases from V and 3 bases from J; bases unmatched to any gene: 11. CDR3 length: 17 residues. CDR3 region: CACDEAGGHWDTRQMFF. As DNA, the CDR3 is TGTGCCTGCGACGAGGCTGGGGGTCACTGGGACACCCGACAGATGTTTTTC.

The table lists this clone with a few counts. With a far larger clone one base away, a read error is the likely cause. J is TRDJ3 and V is TRDV2; 10 bases line up with TRDD3. Germline trimming cut 2 bases from V and 0 bases from J; bases unmatched to any gene: 18. Germline CDR1 reads GEAIGNYY; CDR2 reads EKD. This CDR3 has 23 amino acids. The CDR3 loop is CACDIVLTGGCPVGSWDTRQMFF. As DNA, the CDR3 is TGTGCCTGTGACATCGTGTTGACTGGGGGATGCCCTGTGGGCTCCTGGGACACCCGACAGATGTTTTTC.

This clone was recorded a few times. The junction departs from germline at one end; a sequencing error may be responsible. V usage is TRDV2 and J usage is TRDJ1; the D gene is possibly TRDD3 (5 bases). From germline, CDR1 is GEAIGNYY and CDR2 EKD. CDR3 length: 15 amino acids. The CDR3 loop reads CARDLVGTNTDKLIF. The CDR3 region has the DNA TGTGCCCGTGACCTGGTGGGGACAAACACCGATAAACTCATCTTT.

Comment on this clone: The likely explanation is a read error, given a far larger clone one base away. Distinct nucleotide sequences in the sample also encode this CDR3. The chain uses TRDV2 and TRDJ1, with TRDD3 identical over 7 bases. The germline gives CDR1 GEAIGNYY, CDR2 EKD. The length of the CDR3 is 15 residues. The DNA for the CDR3 is TGTGCCTGTGACACCCTGGGGGCAACCACCGATAAACTTATCTTT. Protein sequence: CACDTLGATTDKLIF.

The genes are TRDV2 and TRDJ1; 11 bases are shared with TRDD3. V shed 1 base and J 0 bases; nucleotides not matched to a gene: 9. Germline V lookup: CDR1 GEAIGNYY, CDR2 EKD. CDR3 length: 18 residues. The CDR3 bases are TGTGCCTGTGACACGATGAATGGGGGATACGGAAACACCGATAAACTCATCTTT. Its protein product is CACDTMNGGYGNTDKLIF.

In this sample, this clone is medium-sized (0.01 to 0.1%). The chain combines TRDV2 with TRDJ1, with 11 positions matching TRDD3. This CDR3 has 19 residues. The V segment lost 1 base and the J segment 0 bases; nucleotides outside the gene matches: 12. CDR1 is GEAIGNYY and CDR2 is EKD in the germline V gene. This chain's CDR3 is CACDTIRFGLGDNTDKLIF. For the CDR3, the DNA is TGTGCCTGTGACACGATTCGGTTTGGACTGGGGGATAACACCGATAAACTCATCTTT.

This clone appeared a few times. With only one base between it and a far larger clone, this is likely a read error. Other DNA sequences in the sample encode the same CDR3. The V gene is TRDV2, the J gene TRDJ1; D uncertain. The CDR3 sequence is 15 residues long. Trimming removed 0 bases from V and 7 bases from J, with 17 bases in between. Germline CDR1 is GEAIGNYY and CDR2 is EKD. The chain's CDR3 is CACDTVGSKGGKLIF. The CDR3 DNA is TGTGCCTGTGACACCGTTGGGTCGAAAGGCGGTAAACTCATCTTT.

Regarding this clone: A much larger clone sits a single nucleotide away, making a read error possible. The same CDR3 can be traced to other DNA sequences in this sample. The chain employs TRDV2 and TRDJ1, with 8 positions matching TRDD3. Per the germline V gene, CDR1 is GEAIGNYY and CDR2 is EKD. The ends lost 7 bases at V and 0 bases at J; junction bases unmatched: 18. The CDR3 runs to 18 residues. In nucleotides, the CDR3 is TGTGCCTGCGATCCTCTTATTACTGGGGGGCAACACACCGATAAACTCATCTTT. It codes for CACDPLITGGQHTDKLIF.

This clone is deemed medium-sized. The chain joins TRDV2 to TRDJ1, with D hard to call. Trimming took off 0 bases at V and 1 base at J, with 11 bases between the two ends. CDR1 is GEAIGNYY and CDR2 is EKD in the germline V gene. The CDR3 is 15 amino acids. CDR3 sequence reads: CACDTVTRGTDKLIF. CDR3 bases: TGTGCCTGTGACACCGTTACTAGGGGCACCGATAAACTCATCTTT.

The table lists this clone with a few counts. This DNA's translation and the protein TCRdb lists, from a much larger clone, do not match at residue 4, likely due to a read error; the protein shown is translated from the DNA. The chain uses TRDV2 and TRDJ1, with D possibly matching TRDD3 (6 bases). The V gene's germline CDR1 is GEAIGNYY and CDR2 EKD. With 5 bases removed from V and 8 bases from J, the gap between germline ends came to 23 bases. The CDR3 spans 15 residues. The CDR3 sequence is CACGTVGGIDGKLIF. The CDR3 DNA reads TGTGCCTGTGGCACTGTTGGGGGTATAGACGGAAAACTCATCTTT.

This clone qualifies as medium-sized (0.01 to 0.1%). Other DNA sequences in the same sample also yield this CDR3. CDR3 coding DNA: TGTGCCTGTGACACCGTACTGGGGGATACACACACCGATAAACTCATCTTT. Encoded protein: CACDTVLGDTHTDKLIF. This chain links TRDV2 with TRDJ1, with TRDD3 matching 12 bases. Germline lookup yields CDR1 GEAIGNYY and CDR2 EKD. Unmatched junction bases numbered 4, after V lost 0 bases and J lost 0 bases. CDR3 length equals 17 residues.

This clone rates as medium-sized. The chain combines TRDV2 with TRDJ3; no firm D call. The CDR3 sequence is 20 residues long. Germline CDR1 and CDR2: GEAIGNYY and EKD. The V gene lost 0 bases and the J gene lost 5 bases, with 22 bases spanning the gap. CDR3 region: CACDTGGLLGLSRDTRQMFF. The CDR3 bases are TGTGCCTGTGACACCGGAGGATTACTCGGCCTTAGCAGGGACACCCGACAGATGTTTTTC.

In this sample, this clone turned up a few times. This likely stems from a read error, as it lies one base from a far larger clone. The V call is TRDV2, the J call TRDJ1; D tentatively reads TRDD2 or TRDD3 (7 bases each). The CDR3 has 20 amino acids. CDR1 is GEAIGNYY and CDR2 is EKD in the germline V gene. The germline V and J ends were trimmed by 0 bases and 0 bases, with 25 bases remaining between them. The CDR3 region is CACDTPSSLPLGAHTDKLIF. In DNA form, the CDR3 reads TGTGCCTGTGACACCCCTTCCTCCCTTCCCCTGGGGGCCCACACCGATAAACTCATCTTT.

This clone was counted between two and nine times. The protein that TCRdb holds for this DNA derives from a much larger clone and differs from the translated DNA at residue 4, which likely indicates a read error; the protein shown here is translated from the DNA. The J gene is TRDJ1, the V gene TRDV2; 8 nucleotides line up with TRDD3. CDR1 GEAIGNYY and CDR2 EKD come from the germline V gene. This CDR3 has 17 amino acids. Losses at the gene ends were 5 bases for V and 2 bases for J; bases not matched to a gene: 15. DNA of the CDR3: TGTGCCTGTGGCGCGCTGACTGGGGGCTCCCCAACCGATAAACTCATCTTT. Amino acids: CACGALTGGSPTDKLIF.